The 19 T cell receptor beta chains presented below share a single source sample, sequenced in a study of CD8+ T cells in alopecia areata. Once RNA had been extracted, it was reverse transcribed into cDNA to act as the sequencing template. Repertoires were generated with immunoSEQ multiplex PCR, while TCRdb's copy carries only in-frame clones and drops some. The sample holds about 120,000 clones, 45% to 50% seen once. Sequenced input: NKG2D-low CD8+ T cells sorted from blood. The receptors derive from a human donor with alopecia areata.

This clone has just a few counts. CDR3 nucleotides: TGTGCCAGCAGCCTGGGACAGGGCCCTCAAGAGACCCAGTACTTC. This gives the protein CASSLGQGPQETQYF. The genes are TRBV28 and TRBJ2-5, with 9 bases lining up with TRBD1. The CDR3 has 15 residues. The junction had 7 bases not matched to a gene; V was cut back by 6 bases and J by 2 bases. Germline V CDR1 and CDR2: MDHEN, SYDVKM.

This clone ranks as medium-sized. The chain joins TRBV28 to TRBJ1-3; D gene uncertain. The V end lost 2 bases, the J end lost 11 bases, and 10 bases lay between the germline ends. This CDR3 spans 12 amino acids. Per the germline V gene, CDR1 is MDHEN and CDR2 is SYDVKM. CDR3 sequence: CASSLHGESIYF. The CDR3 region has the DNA TGTGCCAGCAGTTTACATGGGGAATCCATATATTTT.

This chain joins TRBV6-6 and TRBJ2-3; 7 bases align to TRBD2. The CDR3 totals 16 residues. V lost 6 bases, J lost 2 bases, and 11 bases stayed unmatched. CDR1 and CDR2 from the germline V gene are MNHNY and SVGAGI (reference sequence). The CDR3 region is CASRSLAVPATDTQYF. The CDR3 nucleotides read TGTGCCAGCAGGTCCCTAGCGGTACCAGCCACAGATACGCAGTATTTT.

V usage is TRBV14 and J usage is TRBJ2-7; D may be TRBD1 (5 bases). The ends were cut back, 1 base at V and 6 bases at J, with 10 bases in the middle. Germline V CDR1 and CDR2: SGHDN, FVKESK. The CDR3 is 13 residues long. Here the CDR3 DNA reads TGTGCCAGCAGCCAAGTGACAGCCAGCGAGCAGTACTTC. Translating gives CASSQVTASEQYF.

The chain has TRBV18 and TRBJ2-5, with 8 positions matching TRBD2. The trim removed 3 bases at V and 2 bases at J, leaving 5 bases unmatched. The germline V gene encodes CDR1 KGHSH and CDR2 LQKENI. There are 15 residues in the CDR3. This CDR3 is CASSPTGGQQETQYF. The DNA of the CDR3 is TGTGCCAGCTCACCTACGGGAGGGCAGCAAGAGACCCAGTACTTC.

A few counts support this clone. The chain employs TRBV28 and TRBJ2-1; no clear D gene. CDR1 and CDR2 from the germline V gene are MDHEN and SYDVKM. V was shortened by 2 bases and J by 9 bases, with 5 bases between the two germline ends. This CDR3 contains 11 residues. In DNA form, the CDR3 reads TGTGCCAGCAGTTTAGTCCTTGAGCAGTTCTTC. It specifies CASSLVLEQFF.

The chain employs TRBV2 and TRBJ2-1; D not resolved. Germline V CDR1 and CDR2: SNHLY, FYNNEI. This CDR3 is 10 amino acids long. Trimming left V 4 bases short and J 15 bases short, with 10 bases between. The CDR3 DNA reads TGTGCCAGCAGTGGGATTTGGCCGTTCTTC. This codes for CASSGIWPFF.

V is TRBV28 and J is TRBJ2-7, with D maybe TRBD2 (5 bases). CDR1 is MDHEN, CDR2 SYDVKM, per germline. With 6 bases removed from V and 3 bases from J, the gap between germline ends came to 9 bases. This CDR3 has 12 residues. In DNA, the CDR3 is TGTGCCAGCAGCTGGACTGGCTACGAGCAGTACTTC. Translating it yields CASSWTGYEQYF.

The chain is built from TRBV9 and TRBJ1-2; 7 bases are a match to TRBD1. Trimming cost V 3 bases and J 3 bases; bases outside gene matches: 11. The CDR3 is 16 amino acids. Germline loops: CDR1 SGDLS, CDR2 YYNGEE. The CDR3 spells CASSDRGGRIDYGYTF. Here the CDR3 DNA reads TGTGCCAGCAGCGACAGGGGCGGCAGGATAGACTATGGCTACACCTTC. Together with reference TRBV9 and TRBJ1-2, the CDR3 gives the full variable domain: DSGVTQTPKHLITATGQRVTLRCSPRSGDLSVYWYQQSLDQGLQFLIQYYNGEERAKGNILERFSAQQFPDLHSELNLSSLELGDSALYFCASSDRGGRIDYGYTFGSGTRLTVV.

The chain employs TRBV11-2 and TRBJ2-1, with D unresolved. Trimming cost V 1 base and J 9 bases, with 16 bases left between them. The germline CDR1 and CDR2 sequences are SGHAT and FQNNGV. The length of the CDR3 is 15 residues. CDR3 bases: TGTGCCAGCAGCTTAGGGGCTGAAAAGGTGGGTGAGCAGTTCTTC. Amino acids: CASSLGAEKVGEQFF.

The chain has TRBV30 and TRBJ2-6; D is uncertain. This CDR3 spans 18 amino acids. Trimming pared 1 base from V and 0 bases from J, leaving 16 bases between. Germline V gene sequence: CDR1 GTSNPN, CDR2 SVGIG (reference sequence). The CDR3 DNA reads TGTGCCTGGAGTGCTCTTAGGCCTTTAGACTCTGGGGCCAACGTCCTGACTTTC. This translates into CAWSALRPLDSGANVLTF.

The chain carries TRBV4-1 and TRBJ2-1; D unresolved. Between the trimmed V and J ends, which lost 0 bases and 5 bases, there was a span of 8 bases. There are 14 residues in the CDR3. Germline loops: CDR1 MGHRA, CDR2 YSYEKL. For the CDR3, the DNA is TGCGCCAGCAGCCAAGAAGTCGCAAACAATGAGCAGTTCTTC. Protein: CASSQEVANNEQFF.

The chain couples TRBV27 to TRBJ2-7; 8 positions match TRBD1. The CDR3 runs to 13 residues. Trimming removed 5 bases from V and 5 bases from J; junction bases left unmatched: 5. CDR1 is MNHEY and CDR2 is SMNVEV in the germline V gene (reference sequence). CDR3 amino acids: CASSPDRANEQYF. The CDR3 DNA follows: TGTGCCAGCAGTCCGGACAGGGCGAACGAGCAGTACTTC.

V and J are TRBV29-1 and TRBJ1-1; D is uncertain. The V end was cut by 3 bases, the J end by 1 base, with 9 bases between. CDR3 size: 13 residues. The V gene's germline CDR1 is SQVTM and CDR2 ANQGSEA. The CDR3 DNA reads TGCAGCGTTGATTTCCCAAGGAACACTGAAGCTTTCTTT. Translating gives CSVDFPRNTEAFF.

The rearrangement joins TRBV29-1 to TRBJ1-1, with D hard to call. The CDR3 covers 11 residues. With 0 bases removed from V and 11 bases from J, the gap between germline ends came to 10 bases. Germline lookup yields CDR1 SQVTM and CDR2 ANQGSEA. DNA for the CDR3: TGCAGCGTTGAAGAAAGGTTGTGGGCTTTCTTT. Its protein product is CSVEERLWAFF.

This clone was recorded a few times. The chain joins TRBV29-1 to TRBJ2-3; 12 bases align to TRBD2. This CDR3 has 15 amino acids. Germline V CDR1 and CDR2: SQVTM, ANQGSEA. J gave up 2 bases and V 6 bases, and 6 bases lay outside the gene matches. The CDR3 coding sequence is TGCAGCGTCCCGGGACTAGCGGGCCTCACAGATACGCAGTATTTT. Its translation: CSVPGLAGLTDTQYF.

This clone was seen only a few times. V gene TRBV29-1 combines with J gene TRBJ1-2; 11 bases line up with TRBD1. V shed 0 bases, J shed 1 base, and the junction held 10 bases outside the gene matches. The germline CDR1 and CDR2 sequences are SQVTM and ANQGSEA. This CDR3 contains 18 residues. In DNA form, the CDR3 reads TGCAGCGTTGAAGATCCTCCGGGACAGGGGGAGTTTAACTATGGCTACACCTTC. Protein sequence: CSVEDPPGQGEFNYGYTF.

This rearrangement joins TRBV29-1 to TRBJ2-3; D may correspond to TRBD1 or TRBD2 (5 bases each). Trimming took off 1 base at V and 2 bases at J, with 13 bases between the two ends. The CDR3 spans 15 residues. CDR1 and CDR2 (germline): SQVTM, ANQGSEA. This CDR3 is CSVEGGRETTDTQYF. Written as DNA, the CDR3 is TGCAGCGTTGAAGGCGGCAGGGAGACCACAGATACGCAGTATTTT.

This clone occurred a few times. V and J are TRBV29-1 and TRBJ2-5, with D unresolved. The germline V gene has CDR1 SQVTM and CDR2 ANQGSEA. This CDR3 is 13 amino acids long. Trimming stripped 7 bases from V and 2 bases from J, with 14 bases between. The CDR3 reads CSARMGLQETQYF. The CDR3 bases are TGCAGCGCGCGGATGGGGTTGCAAGAGACCCAGTACTTC.